The clone carrying this T cell receptor (beta chain) was observed a few times. Combining a sample-barcoded 5' primer with a J-beta primer mix, a second PCR ran for about 7 to 12 cycles. One entry per CDR3 protein results from TCRdb running MiXCR on the 5' RACE reads. The sample has fewer than 1.5 million distinct CDR3 sequences; 42% are singletons. V was clipped by 6 bases and J by 3 bases, with 15 bases between them. The CDR3 contains 13 residues. Germline V gene lookup returns CDR1 DFQATT and CDR2 SNEGSKA (reference sequence). The data were taken from a study of blood T cells in healthy people across ages. Study overall: T cells yielded about one barcoded beta molecule per two cells through template switching.

The sequenced sample consisted of blood. This chain connects TRBV20-1 to TRBJ2-7; D might be TRBD1 (6 bases). The receptor was isolated from a woman aged 18 to 35 in good health. CDR3 in DNA: TGCAGTGCAATCCAGGACAGAAACTACGAGCAGTACTTC. Its protein is CSAIQDRNYEQYF.